The sequence of this TCR beta chain was determined in a study of cytomegalovirus exposure and HLA in healthy donors (dated by TCRdb to the late 2010s). Context from the whole study: In an earlier analysis of about 560 of the donors, 276 Gb of sequence data and about 110 million unique TCR beta sequences from about 179 million T cells were reported. An early release covering roughly 600 HLA-typed donors comprised roughly 300 gigabases of sequencing data and 85 million or so unique TCR sequences. The genetic ancestry cluster associated with self-reported Caucasian donors included roughly four fifths of the 300 to 400 genotyped donors. The study aimed to test whether cataloging public T cell receptors could reveal signatures of past pathogen exposure. The study used immunosequencing to profile the T cell repertoires of under 700 subjects and linked those repertoires to cytomegalovirus serostatus. Along with the approximately 650-subject first cohort, a separate validation cohort of some 130 different subjects was used. To predict cytomegalovirus infection status, the study brought together high-throughput TCR immunosequencing, statistical association of individual TCRs with disease status, and machine learning. To study patterns of TCR occurrence, a later analysis re-analyzed previously published TCR beta repertoires from more than 550 donors and added high-resolution HLA genotyping. Rather than drawing on any new phenotypic data, the later analysis identified candidate immune exposures from TCR beta sequences and the way those sequences occurred across donors. In an earlier analysis of 500 to 650 of the donors, high-throughput TCR beta sequencing was used to judge whether each TCR beta V gene segment behaved as functional or pseudogenic. Donor age, sex, ethnicity and CMV serostatus were compiled together with the repertoire data. Genome-wide SNP genotypes for about 60% of the roughly 700 donors were used in a later genetic analysis, which treated that subset as a discovery cohort. All discovery cohort repertoires had been generated using a single sequencing platform. HLA typing included class I and class II loci at four-digit resolution. Typing coverage varied by locus: roughly 620-640 donors for A, B, C, DRB1 and DQB1; 500 to 550 for DQA1; 600 to 610 for DPA1; around 450 for DPB1. Roughly 5 DR-DQ haplotypes were handled as single units for association and clustering because linkage in the cohort was strong. On average, around 230,000 unique TCR beta nucleotide sequences were sequenced per donor among several hundred genotyped donors of the cohort, with approximately 18% of those sequences being non-productive. What the authors observed across the whole study: A group of highly shared sequence variants was considered likely to be a technical artifact of the sequencing pipeline. Most CMV-associated TCR beta chains appeared to be HLA-restricted in a later analysis, and the HLA associations seemed to be driven largely by CMV exposure. It was suggested by the authors that the approach could potentially be generalized to other disease states and immunological phenotypes. In a later analysis, several top co-occurrence clusters were reported to appear linked to parvovirus B19, influenza, CMV and Epstein-Barr virus. This cohort had only TCR beta chains sequenced, and the lack of alpha or paired-chain data limited which features could be detected. According to a later analysis, TCR association rates differed among HLA loci, with DRB1 alleles showing the most associated TCRs and HLA-C alleles showing the fewest. In a later analysis, HLA-associated TCR beta chains showed more clonal expansion and lower generation probabilities than non-associated chains that were equally common. The earlier analysis of around 600 of the donors excluded 15 to 20 rarely observed V segments, including chromosome 9 orphons, because counts were too low. A later analysis associated roughly 17,000 TCR beta sequences with specific HLA alleles at a false discovery rate of 0.05. Correlated functional status among segregating V segments might reflect linkage disequilibrium, but an unknown experimental factor could not be ruled out. A further reported finding was that TCR beta sequences accurately predicted the HLA-A and HLA-B alleles for most subjects in the first cohort. Because HLA typing was unavailable for some donors at each locus, only the typed subset was used in association tests. The only immune exposure information available for the cohort was CMV serostatus. A few of the identified cytomegalovirus-associated TCR beta chains were confirmed in vitro to be specific for cytomegalovirus antigens. The study listed approximately 150 TCR beta chains as associated with cytomegalovirus. The 87-base-pair reads could not distinguish some IMGT-functional V segments, including TRBV6-2 and TRBV6-3, so those segments were excluded. According to a later genetic analysis, donors in an Asian-associated ancestry cluster had fewer N-insertions in productive TCRs than the roughly 700-donor mean. Most TCR sequences were observed very rarely across donors, whereas some public TCRs were present in many individuals. The classifier was reported to diagnose cytomegalovirus status with high specificity and sensitivity in both the original cohort and the validation cohort. When HLA alleles, especially DR and DQ, strongly co-occurred, attributing TCR associations to individual alleles was difficult. Broadly in line with IMGT annotations, most TCR beta V segments showed up in productive rearrangements about 87% or about 30% of the time in an earlier analysis of several hundred of the donors. V-gene and J-gene trimming of TCR beta chains was associated with a missense DCLRE1C variant in a later genetic analysis, and the association was replicated in an independent cohort. Sequencing depth was assumed to be roughly uniform across donors in the presence/absence analyses, though that assumption may not hold.

The library was generated by the immunoSEQ multiplex PCR assay. The multiplex PCR relied on a mix of 60 forward primers for TCR Vbeta segments and 13 reverse primers for TCR Jbeta segments. Amplification of the CDR3 region of rearranged TCR beta genes was performed with a multiplex PCR assay on genomic DNA. On the Illumina HiSeq System, the amplified TCR beta libraries were sequenced as 87-base-pair reads. On the authors' methods: A later analysis counted about 80 million unique TCR beta chains across the approximately 700 repertoires, and around 9.9 million of these chains were shared by at least two donors. To remove PCR and sequencing errors, raw reads were error-corrected and collapsed into unique sequences using a nearest-neighbor algorithm that merged closely related sequences. CDR3 sequences were aligned to IMGT reference sequences to assign V, D and J gene segments. For a sequence to be retained, a match of at least six nucleotides to both a V gene segment and a J gene segment was required. Rearrangements were classified as productive when the CDR3 lacked stop codons and remained in frame with V and J, and all other rearrangements were classified as non-productive. Following IMGT convention, CDR3 was defined as the stretch from the second conserved V-encoded cysteine up to the conserved J-encoded phenylalanine. Sequences without an unambiguous match to a single V gene segment were excluded from the earlier analysis of approximately 560 of the donors. An earlier analysis of some 610 of the donors called V segments functional above 56.7% productive rearrangements and segregating when the between-donor standard deviation exceeded 5%. A statistical classification framework was built for diagnosing cytomegalovirus status from the catalog of TCR beta chain sequences. In a later analysis, V and J genes were assigned by comparing TCR nucleotide sequences against IMGT/GENE-DB human TR gene sequences. A later analysis assigned CDR3 sequences and most-parsimonious VDJ recombination scenarios with the TCRdist pipeline. In a later analysis, each TCR beta chain was defined by its CDR3 amino acid sequence together with its V-gene family, and reads lacking a unique V-gene family were excluded. As a way to deal with suspected cross-contamination and a sequencing artifact, a later analysis dropped 592 nucleotide sequences that were highly shared and had low generation probability. A later analysis calculated a clonal expansion index for each public chain from normalized within-repertoire ranks of inferred template counts. Generation probabilities in a later analysis came from a VDJ recombination model fitted to out-of-frame rearrangements, and those results were checked against IGoR. In a later analysis, hypergeometric tests were used to score TCR-TCR, TCR-HLA and TCR-CMV co-occurrence, with a repertoire-size bias correction applied to TCR pairs. To estimate false discovery rates, a later analysis permuted the HLA or CMV assignments 20 times. In a later analysis, co-occurring TCRs were grouped using DBSCAN, and TCRdist sequence similarity was added for clustering within HLA-allele-positive subsets. Repertoires with fewer than 30,000 or more than 120,000 public chains were left out of co-occurrence clustering, as were a handful of repertoires with anomalous nucleotide sharing. TCRdb carries this immuneACCESS record with in-frame sequences only. Its versions omit some clonotypes, under half of them owing to an unresolved V gene in the studies checked, with the rest unexplained. The D gene and trimming were derived from the DNA, and the V and J assignments and clone size from that table. This sample lists about 150,000 clones; approximately 80% were detected once. Of the sample, 3.5% to 5% falls within the top ten clones.

From the germline V gene, CDR1 is KGHSH and CDR2 is LQKENI. After removal of 0 bases from V and 9 bases from J, the junction retains 8 bases not matched to a gene. The CDR3 covers 15 residues, taking in both the cysteine and the phenylalanine. The CDR3 DNA has 45 bases and is translated from base 1. The cohort comprised hundreds of healthy bone marrow donors. Cohort members were all nominally healthy when sampled, although unrecorded immune exposures were likely present. The donor tested CMV seronegative, placing the donor among the 352 seronegative members of the cohort. A peripheral blood sample was provided by each donor, and peripheral blood mononuclear cells were used for TCR beta sequencing. The Qiagen DNeasy Blood Extraction Kit was used to extract genomic DNA from the blood cell samples. In this sample, this clone turned up once. The specificity of this receptor is unknown. Per-nucleotide qualities are absent, and no much larger clonotype sits a single base away.

The sequenced sample was PBMCs. The chain joins TRBV18 to TRBJ2-1; a stretch of 7 junction bases matches TRBD2. The receptor's source is a male donor in good health and CMV-seronegative. Read as DNA, the sequence is TGTGCCAGCTCACCACCTCTAGCGGTGAGGAGTGAGCAGTTCTTC. It specifies CASSPPLAVRSEQFF.